The rows below give T cell receptor beta chains drawn from one sample of a study of T cell responses to AZD1222 COVID-19 vaccine. Produced via immunoSEQ multiplex PCR; TCRdb's table is partial and in-frame only. Here the sample spans some 120,000 clones, about nine tenths being singletons. The source material was peripheral blood, sampled on day 0 of AZD1222 vaccination. These receptors were collected from an adult in good health. The CDR3 runs from the conserved cysteine through the conserved F or W. A D gene is named only where the DNA matches it firmly. Not all rows give a size; the values are once, few, many and, for expanded clones, a class.

TRBV4-2	NA	TRBD1	TRBJ1-3	TGTGCCAGCAGCCAAGATTACAGGGGGCGAGGAAACACCATATATTTT	CASSQDYRGRGNTIYF
TRBV7-9	NA	NA	TRBJ2-3	TGTGCCAGCAGCTTAGAGTCCACAGATACGCAGTATTTT	CASSLESTDTQYF
TRBV2	NA	TRBD1	TRBJ2-1	TGTGCCAGCATACATCCGGGACAGGAACTCTACAATGAGCAGTTCTTC	CASIHPGQELYNEQFF
TRBV3-1/TRBV3-2	NA	NA	TRBJ1-3	TGTGCCAGCAGCCCGGACATCTCTGGAAACACCATATATTTT	CASSPDISGNTIYF
TRBV9	NA	NA	TRBJ2-2	TGTGCCAGCAGCGTGCACATATCGAACACCGGGGAGCTGTTTTTT	CASSVHISNTGELFF
TRBV4-2	NA	TRBD2	TRBJ2-1	TGTGCCAGCAGCCAAGATGGGACTAGCGGGGGATTTAGTGAGCAGTTCTTC	CASSQDGTSGGFSEQFF
TRBV6-4	NA	TRBD2	TRBJ2-3	TGTGCCAGCAGTGACGGGACTAGCGGGGGGGCAGATACGCAGTATTTT	CASSDGTSGGADTQYF
TRBV12-3/TRBV12-4	NA	NA	TRBJ2-2	TGTGCCAGCAGTTCCTGGGGGTCCGGGGAGCTGTTTTTT	CASSSWGSGELFF
TRBV10-2	NA	NA	TRBJ2-5	TGCGCCAGCAGTGATGGCAGGGATATAGAGACCCAGTACTTC	CASSDGRDIETQYF
TRBV3-1/TRBV3-2	NA	NA	TRBJ1-4	TGTGCCAGCACCCGCGACGGGCTTAATGAAAAACTGTTTTTT	CASTRDGLNEKLFF
TRBV2	NA	NA	TRBJ1-3	TGTGCCAGCGAGGGGGGAGCCTCTGGAAACACCATATATTTT	CASEGGASGNTIYF
TRBV4-1	once	NA	TRBJ2-3	TGCGCCAGCAGCCAAGGGGGCACCTTCACAGATACGCAGTATTTT	CASSQGGTFTDTQYF
TRBV5-1	NA	NA	TRBJ1-2	TGCGCCAGCAAGGGGAGCTCGGGGGGCGGTGGCTACACCTTC	CASKGSSGGGGYTF
TRBV4-3	NA	NA	TRBJ1-5	TGCGCCAGCAGCCAAGACTCGTCCCAGCCCCAGCATTTT	CASSQDSSQPQHF
TRBV7-8	NA	TRBD1	TRBJ2-2	TGTGCCAGCAGCTCCAGGGGGCCGAACACCGGGGAGCTGTTTTTT	CASSSRGPNTGELFF
TRBV6-5	NA	NA	TRBJ2-7	TGTGCCAGCAGATCCTACAGCTACGAGCAGTACTTC	CASRSYSYEQYF
TRBV4-1	NA	TRBD1	TRBJ2-7	TGCGCCAGCAGCCCCCTCCCTCCGGGACAGGGGGTCGAGCAGTACTTC	CASSPLPPGQGVEQYF
TRBV19	NA	NA	TRBJ1-5	TGTGCCAGTAGTCTGTCCGATCAGCCCCAGCATTTT	CASSLSDQPQHF
TRBV11-2	NA	TRBD2	TRBJ2-1	TGTGCCAGCAGCTATACCCCAGGGGAGCGGGGGAAAATTTACAATGAGCAGTTCTTC	CASSYTPGERGKIYNEQFF
TRBV25-1	NA	NA	TRBJ2-7	TGTGCCAGCCTACAGGCCTACGAGCAGTACTTC	CASLQAYEQYF
TRBV9	NA	TRBD2	TRBJ2-7	TGTGCCAGCAGTCCCGGGACTAGGGACTACGAGCAGTACTTC	CASSPGTRDYEQYF
TRBV4-3	few	NA	TRBJ1-2	TGCGCCAGCAGCCAAGAACGTGGGGCTAACTATGGCTACACCTTC	CASSQERGANYGYTF
TRBV12-3/TRBV12-4	NA	TRBD1	TRBJ2-7	TGTGCCAGCAGTTTAGGACAGGGCCTCGAGCAGTACTTC	CASSLGQGLEQYF
TRBV2	NA	TRBD2	TRBJ2-1	TGTGCCAGCAGCATAAGCGGGGGGGCCGCGCCGCAGTTCTTC	CASSISGGAAPQFF
TRBV6-5	NA	NA	TRBJ1-2	TGTGCCACCCTCGAACAGGGTAGATATGGCTACACCTTC	CATLEQGRYGYTF
TRBV7-9	NA	NA	TRBJ2-2	TGTGCCACGGGTCCCACCGGGGAGCTGTTTTTT	CATGPTGELFF
TRBV11-2	once	TRBD1	TRBJ1-1	TGTGCCAGCAGCCCGGGACAGGGAGGAGGAGCTTTCTTT	CASSPGQGGGAFF
TRBV19	NA	NA	TRBJ1-1	TGTGCCAGTAGTAGACGTGGAGGGGGGACTGAAGCTTTCTTT	CASSRRGGGTEAFF
TRBV6-5	once	TRBD2	TRBJ2-7	TGTGCCAGCAAGCAGCGGGGGGCTTACGAGCAGTACTTC	CASKQRGAYEQYF
TRBV29-1	NA	NA	TRBJ2-1	TGCAGCGGACAGGTGTACAATGAGCAGTTCTTC	CSGQVYNEQFF
TRBV20-1	few	NA	TRBJ2-7	TGCAGTGCTGAGCGGACAGACGAGCAGTACTTC	CSAERTDEQYF
TRBV2	NA	TRBD1	TRBJ1-1	TGTGCCAGCAGTTCCGGACAGGGTAACACTGAAGCTTTCTTT	CASSSGQGNTEAFF
TRBV14	NA	NA	TRBJ1-1	TGTGCCAGCAGTAGCGGGGGGACTGAAGCTTTCTTT	CASSSGGTEAFF
TRBV27	once	NA	TRBJ2-7	TGTGCCAGCAGTTTAAATGCAGTTCCTTTGGAGCAGTACTTC	CASSLNAVPLEQYF
TRBV25-1	NA	TRBD1	TRBJ1-1	TGTGCCAGCAGTCCAGGGGGCATAAGCACTGAAGCTTTCTTT	CASSPGGISTEAFF
TRBV2	NA	TRBD1	TRBJ2-6	TGTGCCAGCAGTGAAAGGGGGCCTGGGGCCAACGTCCTGACTTTC	CASSERGPGANVLTF
TRBV27	NA	NA	TRBJ2-3	TGTGCCAGCACCTCAGCCGGGTCCGGGACTCTGCAGTATTTT	CASTSAGSGTLQYF
TRBV10-2	NA	TRBD1	TRBJ2-3	TGCGCCAGCAGTGAGTCGAAGACAGGGGGCCCAGATACGCAGTATTTT	CASSESKTGGPDTQYF
TRBV7-2	NA	NA	TRBJ1-2	TGTGCCAGCAGCTTAGTGGGCCAGGGTCAAGGCTACACCTTC	CASSLVGQGQGYTF
TRBV18	NA	NA	TRBJ1-3	TGTGCCAGCTCCACGGGTGCAGGGCCTGGAAACACCATATATTTT	CASSTGAGPGNTIYF